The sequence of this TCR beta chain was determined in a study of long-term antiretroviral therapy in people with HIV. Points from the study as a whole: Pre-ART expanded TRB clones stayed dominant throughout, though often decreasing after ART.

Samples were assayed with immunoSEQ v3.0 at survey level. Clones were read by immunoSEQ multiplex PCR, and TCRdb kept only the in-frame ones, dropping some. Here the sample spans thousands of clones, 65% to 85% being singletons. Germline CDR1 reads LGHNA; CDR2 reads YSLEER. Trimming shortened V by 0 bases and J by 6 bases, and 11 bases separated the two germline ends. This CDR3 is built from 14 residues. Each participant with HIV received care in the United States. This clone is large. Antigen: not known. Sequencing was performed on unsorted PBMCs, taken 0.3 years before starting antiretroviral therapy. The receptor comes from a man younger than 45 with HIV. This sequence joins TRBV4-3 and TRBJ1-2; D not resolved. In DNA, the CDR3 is TGCGCCAGCAGCCAAGAGGCGGGTGACGATGGCTACACCTTC. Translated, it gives CASSQEAGDDGYTF.